This is a list of T cell receptor beta chains from one sample in a study of T cell repertoires in cytomegalovirus infection. TCRdb reprocessed the reads with MiXCR, giving one entry per CDR3 protein. The top ten clones hold roughly 11% of a sample with roughly 150,000 distinct CDR3 sequences, less than 25% of them seen once. Sequenced sample: PBMCs. These receptor sequences come from a human donor in good health (CMV status not recorded). Some clones in this sample may be carry-over from other donors' samples. CDR3s include the opening cysteine and the closing phenylalanine or tryptophan. A D gene is named only where the DNA matches it firmly. Clone size, where shown, is once, few, many, or a class for clones that have expanded.

V gene	J gene	D gene	clone size	CDR3 length	CDR3 protein	CDR3 DNA
TRBV4-1	TRBJ2-3	TRBD2	few	15	CASSYSGGATDTQYF	TGCGCCAGCAGCTATAGCGGGGGGGCCACAGATACGCAGTATTTT
TRBV29-1	TRBJ2-1	NA	NA	15	CSVGGGSSSYNEQFF	TGCAGCGTTGGGGGTGGGTCTAGCTCCTACAATGAGCAGTTCTTC
TRBV28	TRBJ1-5	NA	many	13	CASSSLGQGPQHF	TGTGCCAGCAGTTCCCTAGGCCAAGGGCCCCAGCATTTT
TRBV29-1	TRBJ2-5	NA	few	13	CSVVGSGQETQYF	TGCAGCGTTGTCGGGAGTGGCCAAGAGACCCAGTACTTC
TRBV5-6	TRBJ1-1	TRBD1	NA	14	CASSSGTGPTEAFF	TGTGCCAGCAGCTCCGGGACAGGGCCCACTGAAGCTTTCTTT
TRBV28	TRBJ1-3	NA	NA	15	CASSPPGGLGNTIYF	TGTGCCAGCAGTCCCCCGGGGGGGTTAGGAAACACCATATATTTT
TRBV18	TRBJ2-3	NA	few	15	CASSRGTGYTDTQYF	TGTGCCAGCTCACGAGGGACGGGATACACAGATACGCAGTATTTT
TRBV7-2	TRBJ2-5	NA	many	13	CASSSGPIETQYF	TGTGCCAGCAGCTCAGGACCGATAGAGACCCAGTACTTC
TRBV7-3	TRBJ2-3	TRBD2	NA	15	CASSSGAGLTDTQYF	TGTGCCAGCAGCTCCGGAGCGGGATTAACAGATACGCAGTATTTT
TRBV7-2	TRBJ1-4	NA	many	16	CASSLVSTVQNEKLFF	TGTGCCAGCAGCTTAGTCTCGACAGTTCAGAATGAAAAACTGTTTTTT
TRBV28	TRBJ2-2	NA	few	14	CASSLGPSTGELFF	TGTGCCAGCAGCTTGGGACCGAGCACCGGGGAGCTGTTTTTT
TRBV7-2	TRBJ2-3	TRBD2	many	16	CASSSSGGFGTDTQYF	TGTGCCAGCAGCTCCTCGGGGGGGTTTGGGACAGATACGCAGTATTTT
TRBV13	TRBJ2-7	TRBD2	few	17	CASSLAGGLAGVGEQYF	TGTGCCAGCAGCTTAGCCGGGGGACTAGCGGGAGTAGGCGAGCAGTACTTC
TRBV6-5	TRBJ1-3	NA	NA	14	CASTDRASGNTIYF	TGTGCCAGCACCGACAGAGCCTCTGGAAACACCATATATTTT
TRBV7-8	TRBJ1-5	NA	many	14	CASSLNEIDQPQHF	TGTGCCAGCAGCTTAAATGAGATCGATCAGCCCCAGCATTTT
TRBV11-2	TRBJ1-4	TRBD1	few	14	CASRPTGDREKLFF	TGTGCCAGCAGACCGACAGGGGATAGAGAAAAACTGTTTTTT
TRBV19	TRBJ2-1	NA	NA	12	CASSGPYNEQFF	TGTGCCAGTAGCGGACCCTACAATGAGCAGTTCTTC
TRBV28	TRBJ1-2	NA	NA	14	CASSFPTGYYGYTF	TGTGCCAGCAGTTTCCCCACAGGGTACTATGGCTACACCTTC
TRBV12-3/TRBV12-4	TRBJ1-5	NA	NA	15	CASSLNGNSNQPQHF	TGTGCCAGCAGTTTAAATGGAAATAGCAATCAGCCCCAGCATTTT
TRBV7-8	TRBJ2-7	TRBD2	NA	14	CASSLVGGSYEQYF	TGTGCCAGCAGCTTAGTGGGGGGGTCCTACGAGCAGTACTTC
TRBV5-8	TRBJ2-3	TRBD2	NA	17	CASSWISSSGSSDTQYF	TGTGCCAGCAGCTGGATCAGTTCTAGCGGGAGCTCAGATACGCAGTATTTT
TRBV28	TRBJ2-7	TRBD1	many	14	CASSYRGYRYEQYF	TGTGCCAGCAGTTACAGGGGATACCGATACGAGCAGTACTTC
TRBV7-9	TRBJ1-1	NA	NA	14	CASSSGTSSSEAFF	TGTGCCAGCAGCTCCGGGACCTCAAGCTCTGAAGCTTTCTTT
TRBV2	TRBJ1-5	NA	few	14	CASSDQGPNQPQHF	TGTGCCAGCAGTGATCAGGGCCCCAATCAGCCCCAGCATTTT
TRBV7-2	TRBJ1-2	NA	few	12	CASSAQGYGYTF	TGTGCCAGCAGCGCTCAGGGGTATGGCTACACCTTC
TRBV7-2	TRBJ2-3	NA	many	16	CASRTTQVSGTDTQYF	TGTGCCAGCAGAACCACCCAGGTTTCAGGCACAGATACGCAGTATTTT
TRBV7-2	TRBJ1-1	NA	few	16	CASSLIQSSGNTEAFF	TGTGCCAGCAGCTTAATACAGTCCTCCGGGAACACTGAAGCTTTCTTT
TRBV30	TRBJ2-1	NA	NA	15	CAWSVPWGRYNEQFF	TGTGCCTGGAGTGTCCCATGGGGCCGGTACAATGAGCAGTTCTTC
TRBV18	TRBJ1-1	TRBD1	many	19	CASSPPGQGFRTDLTEAFF	TGTGCCAGCTCACCACCTGGACAGGGCTTTCGCACTGACCTCACTGAAGCTTTCTTT
TRBV20-1	TRBJ2-1	TRBD1	few	15	CSARQGRFSYNEQFF	TGCAGTGCCCGACAGGGGCGGTTCTCCTACAATGAGCAGTTCTTC
TRBV6-1	TRBJ1-5	NA	few	13	CASSGEGSQPQHF	TGTGCCAGCAGTGGGGAGGGTTCCCAGCCCCAGCATTTT
TRBV2	TRBJ1-2	TRBD1	many	13	CASSLDRGYGYTF	TGTGCCAGCAGTTTGGACAGGGGTTATGGCTACACCTTC
TRBV6-1	TRBJ2-1	TRBD2	few	16	CASSEVSGSSYNEQFF	TGTGCCAGCAGCGAAGTTAGCGGGAGCTCCTACAATGAGCAGTTCTTC